The 10 T cell receptor beta chains in this list originate from one sample, sequenced in a study of shared clonotypes between healthy human individuals. Only CD45RO-negative cells positively selected for CCR7 counted as naive CD8 cells, so terminally differentiated effector memory CD45RA+ cells were excluded. Sequencing was performed with immunoSEQ multiplex PCR; in TCRdb, only in-frame clones are kept and a portion is missing. Seen here are about 2.2 million clones, 85% to 95% observed once, and the top ten hold about 1.8%. Specimen: naive CD8+ T cells from PBMCs. The receptors stem from a young man in good health. Some clones in this sample may be carry-over from other donors' samples.

The chain carries TRBV7-3 and TRBJ2-1, with 7 bases aligning to TRBD2. Trimming took 0 bases from V and 3 from J; bases not matched to a gene: 2. The CDR3 loop spans 15 amino acids. Per the germline V gene, CDR1 is SGHTA and CDR2 is FQGTGA. This CDR3 is CASSLTGGIYNEQFF. The CDR3 nucleotides are TGTGCCAGCAGCTTAACGGGGGGGATCTACAATGAGCAGTTCTTC.

The chain carries TRBV5-6 and TRBJ2-7; D possibly corresponds to TRBD1 (5 bases). Germline assignment: CDR1 SGHDT and CDR2 YYEEEE. This CDR3 comprises 14 residues. Trimming cost V 1 base and J 5 bases, with 13 bases left between them. The CDR3 here is CASSLRGTLHEQYF. DNA of the CDR3: TGTGCCAGCAGCTTGAGGGGTACTCTCCACGAGCAGTACTTC.

The DNA for the CDR3 is TGTGCCAGTAGTATGGGGCGGAGGGGGAACAATGAGCAGTTCTTC. The encoded protein is CASSMGRRGNNEQFF. V is TRBV19 and J is TRBJ2-1, with D perhaps being TRBD1 or TRBD2 (6 bases each). This CDR3 is 15 amino acids long. Trimming took off 3 bases at V and 5 bases at J, with 14 bases between the two ends. From germline, CDR1 is LNHDA and CDR2 SQIVND (reference sequence). Supplemented by reference TRBV19 and TRBJ2-1, the full variable domain reads DGGITQSPKYLFRKEGQNVTLSCEQNLNHDAMYWYRQDPGQGLRLIYYSQIVNDFQKGDIAEGYSVSREKKESFPLTVTSAQKNPTAFYLCASSMGRRGNNEQFFGPGTRLTVL.

This chain links TRBV27 with TRBJ1-2; D remains unclear. Trimming cost V 3 bases and J 3 bases, with 14 bases left between them. The length of the CDR3 is 15 residues. Germline loops: CDR1 MNHEY, CDR2 SMNVEV (reference sequence). Written as DNA, the CDR3 is TGTGCCAGCAGTTTTATCGGGAATATGTACTATGGCTACACCTTC. It yields the protein CASSFIGNMYYGYTF.

The chain combines TRBV27 with TRBJ1-1; D gene ambiguous. With 3 bases removed from V and 1 base from J, the gap between germline ends came to 9 bases. The length of the CDR3 is 14 residues. Germline CDR1 and CDR2: MNHEY and SMNVEV (reference sequence). As DNA, the CDR3 is TGTGCCAGCAGTTTCGGAGCTCAGAACACTGAAGCTTTCTTT. Translating gives CASSFGAQNTEAFF.

The rearrangement joins TRBV28 to TRBJ2-2; TRBD2 matches 13 bases. V dropped 2 bases and J dropped 7; count of bases not matched to a gene: 7. The CDR3 has 17 amino acids. Germline values: CDR1 MDHEN, CDR2 SYDVKM. The CDR3 sequence is CASSLGLAGARGGELFF. The CDR3, as DNA: TGTGCCAGCAGTTTAGGACTAGCGGGAGCCCGGGGCGGGGAGCTGTTTTTT.

This clone was detected only once. The chain joins TRBV27 to TRBJ1-2; unclear D gene. There are 15 residues in the CDR3. The germline gives CDR1 MNHEY, CDR2 SMNVEV (reference sequence). V lost 4 bases, J lost 2 bases, and 14 bases lay in between. CDR3 nucleotides: TGTGCCAGCAGTTCCTTACCCCGCGACAACTATGGCTACACCTTC. This sequence encodes CASSSLPRDNYGYTF.

The chain combines TRBV28 with TRBJ2-7; TRBD2 agrees at 8 bases. The V gene's germline CDR1 is MDHEN and CDR2 SYDVKM. V shed 6 bases, J shed 4 bases, and the junction held 11 bases outside the gene matches. The length of the CDR3 is 15 residues. The CDR3 protein is CASRSKAGVLYEQYF. The CDR3 nucleotides read TGTGCCAGCAGGTCGAAAGCGGGAGTGTTGTACGAGCAGTACTTC. Drawing the rest from reference TRBV28 and TRBJ2-7, the complete variable domain is DVKVTQSSRYLVKRTGEKVFLECVQDMDHENMFWYRQDPGLGLRLIYFSYDVKMKEKGDIPEGYSVSREKKERFSLILESASTNQTSMYLCASRSKAGVLYEQYFGPGTRLTVT.

The rearrangement joins TRBV27 to TRBJ2-7; 11 bases agree with TRBD1. Germline CDR1 reads MNHEY; CDR2 reads SMNVEV (reference sequence). Trimming took 4 bases from V and 2 from J; bases not matched to a gene: 7. The CDR3 loop spans 16 amino acids. The CDR3 bases are TGTGCCAGCAGTTATTACACGGGACAGGGGGCCTACGAGCAGTACTTC. Protein: CASSYYTGQGAYEQYF.

The chain is built from TRBV12-5 and TRBJ2-5, with D hard to call. Germline assignment: CDR1 LGHNT and CDR2 FRNRAP. The ends were cut back, 7 bases at V and 7 bases at J, with 13 bases in the middle. The CDR3 runs to 12 residues. In DNA, the CDR3 is TGTGCTAGTGCCGCGGTTCCGGGGACCCAGTACTTC. Its protein product is CASAAVPGTQYF.